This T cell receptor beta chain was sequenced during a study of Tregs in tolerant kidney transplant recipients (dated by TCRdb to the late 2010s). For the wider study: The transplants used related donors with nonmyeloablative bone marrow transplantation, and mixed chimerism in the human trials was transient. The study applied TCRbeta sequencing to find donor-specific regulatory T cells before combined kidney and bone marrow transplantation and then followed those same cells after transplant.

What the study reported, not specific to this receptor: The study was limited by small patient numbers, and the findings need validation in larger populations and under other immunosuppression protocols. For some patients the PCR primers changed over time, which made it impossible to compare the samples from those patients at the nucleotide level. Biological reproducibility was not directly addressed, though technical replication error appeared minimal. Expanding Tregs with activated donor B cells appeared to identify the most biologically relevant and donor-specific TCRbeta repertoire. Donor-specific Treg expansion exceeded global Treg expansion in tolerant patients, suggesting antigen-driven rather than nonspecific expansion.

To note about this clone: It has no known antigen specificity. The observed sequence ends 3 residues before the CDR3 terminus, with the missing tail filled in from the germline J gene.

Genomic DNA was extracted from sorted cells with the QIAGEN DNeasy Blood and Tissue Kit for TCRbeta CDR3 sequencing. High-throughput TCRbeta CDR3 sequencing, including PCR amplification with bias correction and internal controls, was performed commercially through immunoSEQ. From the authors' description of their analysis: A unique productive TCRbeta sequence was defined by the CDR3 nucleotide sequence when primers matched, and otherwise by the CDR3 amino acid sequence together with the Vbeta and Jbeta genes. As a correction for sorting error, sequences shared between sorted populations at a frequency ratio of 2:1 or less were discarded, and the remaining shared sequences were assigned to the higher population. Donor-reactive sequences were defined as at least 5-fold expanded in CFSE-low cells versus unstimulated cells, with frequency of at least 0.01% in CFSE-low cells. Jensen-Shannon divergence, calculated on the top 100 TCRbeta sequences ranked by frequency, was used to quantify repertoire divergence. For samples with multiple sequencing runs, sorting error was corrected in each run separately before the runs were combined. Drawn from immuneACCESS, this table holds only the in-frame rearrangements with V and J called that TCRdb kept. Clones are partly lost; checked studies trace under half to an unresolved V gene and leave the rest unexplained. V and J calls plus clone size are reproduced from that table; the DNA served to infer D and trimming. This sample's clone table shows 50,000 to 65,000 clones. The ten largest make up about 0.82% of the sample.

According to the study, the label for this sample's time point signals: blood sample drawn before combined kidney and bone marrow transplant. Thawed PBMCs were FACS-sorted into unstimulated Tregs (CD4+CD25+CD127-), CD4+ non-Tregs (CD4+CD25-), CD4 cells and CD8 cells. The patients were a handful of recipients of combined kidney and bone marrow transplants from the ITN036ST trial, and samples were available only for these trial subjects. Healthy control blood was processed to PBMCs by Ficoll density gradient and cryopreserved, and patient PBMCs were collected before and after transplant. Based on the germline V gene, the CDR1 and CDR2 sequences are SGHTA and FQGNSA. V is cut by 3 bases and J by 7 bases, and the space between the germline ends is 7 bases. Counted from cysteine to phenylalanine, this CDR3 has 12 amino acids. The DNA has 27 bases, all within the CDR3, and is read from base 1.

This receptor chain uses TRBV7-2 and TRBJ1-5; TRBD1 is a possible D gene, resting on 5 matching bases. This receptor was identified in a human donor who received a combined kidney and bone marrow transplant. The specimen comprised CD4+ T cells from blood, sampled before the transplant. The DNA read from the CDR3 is TGTGCCAGCAGCTTTCAGGGACAGCCC. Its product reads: CASSFQGQP. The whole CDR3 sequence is CASSFQGQPQHF.